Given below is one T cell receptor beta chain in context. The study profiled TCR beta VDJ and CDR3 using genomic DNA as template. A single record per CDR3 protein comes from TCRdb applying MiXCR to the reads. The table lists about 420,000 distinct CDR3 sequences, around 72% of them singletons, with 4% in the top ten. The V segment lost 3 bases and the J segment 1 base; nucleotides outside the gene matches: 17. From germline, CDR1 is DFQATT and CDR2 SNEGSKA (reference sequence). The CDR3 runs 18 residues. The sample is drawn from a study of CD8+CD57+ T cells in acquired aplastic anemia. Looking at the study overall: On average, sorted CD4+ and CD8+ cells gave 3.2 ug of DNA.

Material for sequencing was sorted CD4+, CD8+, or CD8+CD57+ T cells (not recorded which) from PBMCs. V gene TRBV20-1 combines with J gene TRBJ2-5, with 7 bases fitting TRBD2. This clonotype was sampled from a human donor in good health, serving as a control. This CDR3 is CSASPTGEGADFQETQYF. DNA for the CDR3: TGCAGTGCTAGCCCTACTGGGGAGGGAGCGGATTTCCAAGAGACCCAGTACTTC.